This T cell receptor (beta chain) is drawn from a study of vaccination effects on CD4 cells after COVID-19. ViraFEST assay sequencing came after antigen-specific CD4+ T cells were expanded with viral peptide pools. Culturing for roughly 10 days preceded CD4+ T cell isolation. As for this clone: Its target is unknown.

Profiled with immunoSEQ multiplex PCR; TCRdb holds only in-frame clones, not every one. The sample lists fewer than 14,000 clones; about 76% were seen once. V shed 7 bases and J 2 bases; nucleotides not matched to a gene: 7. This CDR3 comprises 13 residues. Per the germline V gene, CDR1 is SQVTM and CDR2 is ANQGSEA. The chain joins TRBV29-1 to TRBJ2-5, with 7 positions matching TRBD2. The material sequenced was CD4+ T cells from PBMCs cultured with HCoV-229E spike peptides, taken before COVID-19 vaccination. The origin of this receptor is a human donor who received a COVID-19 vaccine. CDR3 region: CSGTGTTQETQYF. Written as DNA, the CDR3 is TGCAGCGGGACCGGGACTACGCAAGAGACCCAGTACTTC.